The present T cell receptor beta chain was sequenced within a study of hypomethylating agent response in myelodysplastic syndrome. Study overall: Hypomethylating treatment was azacitidine in most of the 11, decitabine in 3 of 11.

Germline V CDR1 and CDR2: SGHNT, YYREEE (reference sequence). This CDR3 is 13 amino acids long. Two replicates of around 200 ng each gave 400 ng DNA per sample, survey resolution. Produced via immunoSEQ multiplex PCR; TCRdb's table is partial and in-frame only. The data contain over 2,500 clones, 82% of them seen just once; the ten biggest clones take up approximately 29%. The TCR comes from a human donor with myelodysplastic syndrome. The sequences come from bone marrow, collected before or after starting hypomethylating agent treatment for myelodysplastic syndrome (not recorded which). V usage is TRBV5-4 and J usage is TRBJ2-5, with D maybe TRBD2 (6 bases). The end of the DNA fits TRBJ2-7 better, so the J call may be wrong. Here the CDR3 DNA reads TGTGCCAGCAGCGGCGGGACCACCTACGAGCAGTACTTC. Translated: CASSGGTTYEQYF.